The rows below give T cell receptor beta chains drawn from one sample of a study of PD-1 blockade in mismatch repair-deficient tumors. The method was immunoSEQ multiplex PCR; TCRdb's version includes in-frame clones alone and lacks a portion of them. The repertoire holds roughly 49,000 clones, around 77% seen once, with 2.5% to 4% in the top ten. The sample in question was PBMCs, obtained before pembrolizumab treatment. The receptors shown here come from an adult with mismatch repair-deficient cancer. The CDR3 runs from the conserved cysteine through the conserved F or W. D genes are given only for firm matches. Rows give clone size only sometimes, using once, few, many, or a class for an expanded clone.

>TRBJ1-5|NA|NA|TRBV18
TGTGCCAGCTCACCACGAGGGGGAGGAGGCAATCAGCCCCAGCATTTT
CASSPRGGGGNQPQHF
>TRBJ2-3|TRBD2|once|TRBV11-3
TGTGCCAGCAGCTTATACTCTAGCGGGGGGCGGGATACGCAGTATTTT
CASSLYSSGGRDTQYF
>TRBJ2-1|NA|NA|TRBV6-6
TGTGCCAGCAACCTAAACGCCGGGGGCCGCGGCCATGAGCAGTTCTTC
CASNLNAGGRGHEQFF
>TRBJ1-5|NA|NA|TRBV10-3
TGTGCCATCAGTGAGTCTAGGGGCAGTGGACAGCCCCAGCATTTT
CAISESRGSGQPQHF
>TRBJ1-2|NA|once|TRBV9
TGTGCCAGCAGCGTAGGCCCGGGAGCTAACTATGGCTACACCTTC
CASSVGPGANYGYTF
>TRBJ1-1|NA|NA|TRBV5-5
TGTGCCAGCAGCTTGGACGGGGGGCTGAACACTGAAGCTTTCTTT
CASSLDGGLNTEAFF
>TRBJ2-5|TRBD2|NA|TRBV5-3
TGTGCCAGAAGCTCTCCCCGACTAGCGGGGTACCAAGAGACCCAGTACTTC
CARSSPRLAGYQETQYF
>TRBJ1-1|TRBD1|once|TRBV18
TGTGCCAGCTCCCAACAGGGGGCAGGCACTGAAGCTTTCTTT
CASSQQGAGTEAFF
>TRBJ1-4|NA|once|TRBV4-1
TGCGCCAGCAGCCAAGAGCTTGTACGGCCCGAAAAACTGTTTTTT
CASSQELVRPEKLFF
>TRBJ1-1|NA|NA|TRBV7-8
TGTGCCAGCAGCTTAGTCCCGGGGACGGGGCGCACTGAAGCTTTCTTT
CASSLVPGTGRTEAFF
>TRBJ2-3|NA|NA|TRBV27
TGTGCCAGCAGTCTCGGCGGACTAACCAGCACAGATACGCAGTATTTT
CASSLGGLTSTDTQYF
>TRBJ1-3|NA|NA|TRBV6-1
TGTGCCAGCAGTGAACGGGGGAGGTCTGGAAACACCATATATTTT
CASSERGRSGNTIYF
>TRBJ1-5|NA|NA|TRBV6-1
TGTGCCAGCAGACAGGGCTTCAATCAGCCCCAGCATTTT
CASRQGFNQPQHF
>TRBJ1-1|TRBD1|NA|TRBV10-3
TGTGCCATCAGGTCACAGGGGGAAGAAGCTTTCTTT
CAIRSQGEEAFF
>TRBJ2-3|TRBD2|once|TRBV11-3
TGTGCCAGCAGCTTAGGGGTGATCGCGGGAGGGAGCACAGATACGCAGTATTTT
CASSLGVIAGGSTDTQYF
>TRBJ2-7|TRBD1|NA|TRBV18
TGTGCCAGCTCAAATCTGGGACAGGGGGTTACCTACGAGCAGTACTTC
CASSNLGQGVTYEQYF
>TRBJ1-2|NA|once|TRBV6-4
TGTGCCAGCAGTGAGAGGGCGGCGGACACGGTCTATGGCTACACCTTC
CASSERAADTVYGYTF
>TRBJ1-2|NA|few|TRBV25-1
TGTGCCAGCAGTGACGGATATGGCTACACCTTC
CASSDGYGYTF
>TRBJ2-1|NA|NA|TRBV30
TGTGCCTGGAGTGTACTGAGGGAGGGGGGTGAGCAGTTCTTC
CAWSVLREGGEQFF